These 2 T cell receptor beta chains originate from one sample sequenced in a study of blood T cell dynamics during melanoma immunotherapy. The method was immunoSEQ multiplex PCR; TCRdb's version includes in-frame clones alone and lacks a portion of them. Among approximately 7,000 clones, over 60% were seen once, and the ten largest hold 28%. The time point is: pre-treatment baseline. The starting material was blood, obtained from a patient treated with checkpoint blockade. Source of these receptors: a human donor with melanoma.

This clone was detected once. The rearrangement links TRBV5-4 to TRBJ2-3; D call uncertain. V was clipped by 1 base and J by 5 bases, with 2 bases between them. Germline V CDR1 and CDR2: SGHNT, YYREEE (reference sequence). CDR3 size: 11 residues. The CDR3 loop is CASSLRDTQYF. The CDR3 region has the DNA TGTGCCAGCAGCTTGCGAGATACGCAGTATTTT.

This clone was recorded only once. DNA of the CDR3: TGCGCCAGCAGCACCGGGACAGGCGGAAACACCATATATTTT. Protein: CASSTGTGGNTIYF. The chain has TRBV5-1 and TRBJ1-3; TRBD1 aligns across 8 bases. Germline V lookup: CDR1 SGHRS, CDR2 YFSETQ. With V trimmed by 4 bases and J by 4 bases, 4 bases remained unmatched. The CDR3 is 14 residues long.